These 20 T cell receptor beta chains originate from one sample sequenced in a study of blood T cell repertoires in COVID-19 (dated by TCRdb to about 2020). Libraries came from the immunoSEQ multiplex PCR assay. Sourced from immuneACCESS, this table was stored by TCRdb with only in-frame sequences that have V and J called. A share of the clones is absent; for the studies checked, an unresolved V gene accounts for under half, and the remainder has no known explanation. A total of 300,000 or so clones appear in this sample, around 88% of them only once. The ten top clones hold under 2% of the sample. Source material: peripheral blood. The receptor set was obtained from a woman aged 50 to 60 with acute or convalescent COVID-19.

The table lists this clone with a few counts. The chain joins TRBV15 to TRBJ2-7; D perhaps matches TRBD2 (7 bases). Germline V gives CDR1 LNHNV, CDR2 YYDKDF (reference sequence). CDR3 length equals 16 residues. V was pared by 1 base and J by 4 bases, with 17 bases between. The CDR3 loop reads CATSRVRGAGIYEQYF. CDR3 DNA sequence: TGTGCCACCAGCAGAGTACGGGGGGCTGGGATTTACGAGCAGTACTTC.

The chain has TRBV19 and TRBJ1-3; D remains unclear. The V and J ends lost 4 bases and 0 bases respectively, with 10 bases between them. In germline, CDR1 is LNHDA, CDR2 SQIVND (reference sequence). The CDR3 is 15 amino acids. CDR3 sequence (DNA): TGTGCCAGTAGTACTTTACAGAGCTCTGGAAACACCATATATTTT. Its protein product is CASSTLQSSGNTIYF.

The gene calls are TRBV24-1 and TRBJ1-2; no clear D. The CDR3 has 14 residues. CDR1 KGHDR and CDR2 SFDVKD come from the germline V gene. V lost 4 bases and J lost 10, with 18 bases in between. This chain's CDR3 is CATSDSGLVLTYTF. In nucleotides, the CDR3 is TGTGCCACCAGTGACTCCGGACTCGTGCTGACCTACACCTTC.

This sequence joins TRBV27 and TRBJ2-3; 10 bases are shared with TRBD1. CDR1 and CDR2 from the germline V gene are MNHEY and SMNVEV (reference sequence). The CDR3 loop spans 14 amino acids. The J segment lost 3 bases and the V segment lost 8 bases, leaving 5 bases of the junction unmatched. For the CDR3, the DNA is TGTGCCAGCGGCCGGGACAGGGGAACAGATACGCAGTATTTT. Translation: CASGRDRGTDTQYF.

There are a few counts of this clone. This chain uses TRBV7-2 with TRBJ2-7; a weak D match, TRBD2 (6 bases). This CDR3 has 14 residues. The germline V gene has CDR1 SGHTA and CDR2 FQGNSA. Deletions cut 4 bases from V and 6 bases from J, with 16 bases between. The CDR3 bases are TGTGCCAGCAGCTCCATCGGGACTTCGCTCGAGCAGTACTTC. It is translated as CASSSIGTSLEQYF.

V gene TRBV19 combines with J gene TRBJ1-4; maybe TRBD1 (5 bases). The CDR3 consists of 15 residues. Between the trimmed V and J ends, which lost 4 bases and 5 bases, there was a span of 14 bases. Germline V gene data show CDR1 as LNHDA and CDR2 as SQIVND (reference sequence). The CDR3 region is CASSTSGPPNEKLFF. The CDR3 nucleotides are TGTGCCAGTAGTACCTCAGGGCCCCCAAATGAAAAACTGTTTTTT. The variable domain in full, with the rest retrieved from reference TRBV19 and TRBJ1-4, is DGGITQSPKYLFRKEGQNVTLSCEQNLNHDAMYWYRQDPGQGLRLIYYSQIVNDFQKGDIAEGYSVSREKKESFPLTVTSAQKNPTAFYLCASSTSGPPNEKLFFGSGTQLSVL.

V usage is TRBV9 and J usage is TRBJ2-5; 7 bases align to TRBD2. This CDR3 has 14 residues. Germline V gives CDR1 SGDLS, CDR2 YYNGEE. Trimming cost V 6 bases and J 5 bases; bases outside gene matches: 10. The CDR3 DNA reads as TGTGCCAGCACCCAGTTCCTCGGGGGGGAGACCCAGTACTTC. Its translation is CASTQFLGGETQYF.

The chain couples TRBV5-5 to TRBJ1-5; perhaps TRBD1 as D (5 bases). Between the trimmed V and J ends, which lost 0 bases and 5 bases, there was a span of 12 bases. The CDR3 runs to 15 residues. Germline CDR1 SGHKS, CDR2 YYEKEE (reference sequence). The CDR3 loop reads CASSLARGSYQPQHF. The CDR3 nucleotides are TGTGCCAGCAGCTTGGCTAGGGGCAGTTATCAGCCCCAGCATTTT.

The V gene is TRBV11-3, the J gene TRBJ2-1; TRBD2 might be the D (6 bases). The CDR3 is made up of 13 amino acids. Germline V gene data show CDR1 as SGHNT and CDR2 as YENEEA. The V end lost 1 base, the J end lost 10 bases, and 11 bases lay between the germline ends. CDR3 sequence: CASSLAGAAEQFF. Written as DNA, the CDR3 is TGTGCCAGCAGCTTAGCGGGAGCGGCGGAGCAGTTCTTC. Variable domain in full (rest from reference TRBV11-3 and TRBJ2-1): EAGVVQSPRYKIIEKKQPVAFWCNPISGHNTLYWYLQNLGQGPELLIRYENEEAVDDSQLPKDRFSAERLKGVDSTLKIQPAELGDSAVYLCASSLAGAAEQFFGPGTRLTVL.

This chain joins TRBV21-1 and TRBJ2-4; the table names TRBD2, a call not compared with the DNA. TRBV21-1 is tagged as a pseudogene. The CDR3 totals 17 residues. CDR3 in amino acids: CASSKIPWGEVKNIQYF. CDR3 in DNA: TGTGCCAGCAGCAAAATCCCTTGGGGGGAGGTCAAAAACATTCAGTACTTC.

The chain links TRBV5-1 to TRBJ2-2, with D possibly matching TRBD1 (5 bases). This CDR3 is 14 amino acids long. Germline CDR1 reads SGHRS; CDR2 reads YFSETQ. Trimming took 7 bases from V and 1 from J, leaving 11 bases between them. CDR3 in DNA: TGCGCCAGCGGCCGAGACAGGAACACCGGGGAGCTGTTTTTT. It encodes CASGRDRNTGELFF. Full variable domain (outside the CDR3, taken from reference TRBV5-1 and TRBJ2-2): KAGVTQTPRYLIKTRGQQVTLSCSPISGHRSVSWYQQTPGQGLQFLFEYFSETQRNKGNFPGRFSGRQFSNSRSEMNVSTLELGDSALYLCASGRDRNTGELFFGEGSRLTVL.

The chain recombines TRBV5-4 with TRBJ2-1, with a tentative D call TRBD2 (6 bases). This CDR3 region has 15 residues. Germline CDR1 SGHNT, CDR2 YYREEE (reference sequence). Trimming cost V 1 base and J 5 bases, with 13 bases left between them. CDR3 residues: CASSLMQGGDNEQFF. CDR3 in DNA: TGTGCCAGCAGCTTGATGCAGGGCGGGGACAATGAGCAGTTCTTC.

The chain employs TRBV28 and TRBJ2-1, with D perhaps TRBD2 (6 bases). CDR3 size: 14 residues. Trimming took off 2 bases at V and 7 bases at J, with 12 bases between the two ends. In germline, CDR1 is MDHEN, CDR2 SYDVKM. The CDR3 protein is CASSLRWAGNEQFF. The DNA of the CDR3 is TGTGCCAGCAGTTTACGGTGGGCGGGAAATGAGCAGTTCTTC.

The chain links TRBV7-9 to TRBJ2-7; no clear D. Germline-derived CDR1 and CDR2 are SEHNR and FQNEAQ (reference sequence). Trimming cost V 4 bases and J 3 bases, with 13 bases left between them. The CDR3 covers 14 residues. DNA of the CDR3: TGTGCCAGCAGCTCAAGCACTTTTCACTACGAGCAGTACTTC. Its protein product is CASSSSTFHYEQYF.

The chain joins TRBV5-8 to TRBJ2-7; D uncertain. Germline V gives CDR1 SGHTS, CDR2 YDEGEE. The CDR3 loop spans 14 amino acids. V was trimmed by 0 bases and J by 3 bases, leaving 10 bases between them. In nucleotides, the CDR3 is TGTGCCAGCAGCTTGGGGGCGAGAAGCTACGAGCAGTACTTC. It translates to CASSLGARSYEQYF.

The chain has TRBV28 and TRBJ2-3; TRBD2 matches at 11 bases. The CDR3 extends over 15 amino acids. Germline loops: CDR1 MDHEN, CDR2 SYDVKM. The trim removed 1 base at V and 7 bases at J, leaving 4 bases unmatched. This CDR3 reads CASSLSSGRRNTQYF. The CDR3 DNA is TGTGCCAGCAGTTTATCTAGCGGGAGGAGGAATACGCAGTATTTT.

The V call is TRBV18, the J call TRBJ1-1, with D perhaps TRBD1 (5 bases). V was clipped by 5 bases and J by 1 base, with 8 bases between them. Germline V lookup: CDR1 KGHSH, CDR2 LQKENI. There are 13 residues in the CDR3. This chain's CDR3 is CASSSGPNTEAFF. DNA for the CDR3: TGTGCCAGCTCATCAGGGCCGAACACTGAAGCTTTCTTT.

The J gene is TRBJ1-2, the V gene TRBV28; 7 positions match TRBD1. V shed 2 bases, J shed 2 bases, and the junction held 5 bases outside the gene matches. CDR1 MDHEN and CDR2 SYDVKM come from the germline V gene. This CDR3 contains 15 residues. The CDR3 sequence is CASSLTDRVNYGYTF. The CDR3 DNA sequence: TGTGCCAGCAGTTTAACCGACAGGGTGAACTATGGCTACACCTTC.

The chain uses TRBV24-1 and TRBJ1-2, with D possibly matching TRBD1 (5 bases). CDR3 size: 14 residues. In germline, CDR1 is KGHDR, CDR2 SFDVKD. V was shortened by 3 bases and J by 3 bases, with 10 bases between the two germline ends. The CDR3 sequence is CATSDPGGDYGYTF. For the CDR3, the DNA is TGTGCCACCAGTGATCCGGGGGGGGACTATGGCTACACCTTC.

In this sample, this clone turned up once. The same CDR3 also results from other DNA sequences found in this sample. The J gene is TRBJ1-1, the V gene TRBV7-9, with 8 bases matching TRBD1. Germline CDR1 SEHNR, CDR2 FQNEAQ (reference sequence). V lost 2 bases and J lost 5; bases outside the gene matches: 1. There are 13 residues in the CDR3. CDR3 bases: TGTGCCAGCAGCTTACAGGGGGCAACTGAAGCTTTCTTT. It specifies CASSLQGATEAFF.